This T cell receptor (beta chain) comes out of a study of response to subunit inactivated influenza vaccine. This clonotype was detected ten times or more. In TCRdb, the RT-PCR reads were re-called with MiXCR into one record per CDR3 protein. The sample holds roughly 700,000 distinct CDR3 sequences, 11% to 15% seen once. This CDR3 spans 15 amino acids. Germline assignment: CDR1 MGHRA and CDR2 YSYEKL. Deletions cut 3 bases from V and 4 bases from J, with 14 bases between. This chain joins TRBV4-1 and TRBJ2-3; D not resolved. This clonotype was sampled from a man aged 45-60 years who received an inactivated influenza vaccine. Sequencing was performed on PBMCs from blood, taken less than 15 days before vaccination. CDR3 bases: TGCGCCAGCAGCCAGATCTCGGACCCGGCAGATACGCAGTATTTT. As protein: CASSQISDPADTQYF.